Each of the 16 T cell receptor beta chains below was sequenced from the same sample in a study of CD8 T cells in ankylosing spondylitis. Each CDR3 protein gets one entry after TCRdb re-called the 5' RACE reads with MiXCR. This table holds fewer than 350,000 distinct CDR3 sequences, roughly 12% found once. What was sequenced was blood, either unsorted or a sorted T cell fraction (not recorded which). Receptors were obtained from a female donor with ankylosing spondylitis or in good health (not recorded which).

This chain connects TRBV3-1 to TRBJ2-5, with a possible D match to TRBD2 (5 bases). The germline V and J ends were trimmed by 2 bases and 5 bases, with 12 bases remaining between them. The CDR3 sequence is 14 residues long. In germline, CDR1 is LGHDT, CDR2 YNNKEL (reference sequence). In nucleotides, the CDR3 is TGTGCCAGCAGCCAACTGGACGGCGGGGAGACCCAGTACTTC. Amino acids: CASSQLDGGETQYF.

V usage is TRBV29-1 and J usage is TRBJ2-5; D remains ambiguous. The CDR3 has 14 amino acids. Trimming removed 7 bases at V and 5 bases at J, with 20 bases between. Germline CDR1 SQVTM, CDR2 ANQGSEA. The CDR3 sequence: CSGRPGQLEETQYF. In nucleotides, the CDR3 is TGCAGCGGTAGACCCGGGCAGTTGGAGGAGACCCAGTACTTC.

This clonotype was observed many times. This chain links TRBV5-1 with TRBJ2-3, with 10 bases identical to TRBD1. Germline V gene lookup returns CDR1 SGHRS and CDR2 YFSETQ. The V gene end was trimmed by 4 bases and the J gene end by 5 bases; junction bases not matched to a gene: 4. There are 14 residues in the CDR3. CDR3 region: CASSEGQGRDTQYF. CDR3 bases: TGCGCCAGCAGCGAGGGACAGGGGCGAGATACGCAGTATTTT.

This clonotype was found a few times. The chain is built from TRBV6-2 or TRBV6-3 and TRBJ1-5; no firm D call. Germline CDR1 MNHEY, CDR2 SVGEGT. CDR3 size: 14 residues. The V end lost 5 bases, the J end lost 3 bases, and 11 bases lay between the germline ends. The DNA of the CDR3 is TGTGCCAGCAGTCAACAGCCTTACAATCAGCCCCAGCATTTT. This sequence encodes CASSQQPYNQPQHF.

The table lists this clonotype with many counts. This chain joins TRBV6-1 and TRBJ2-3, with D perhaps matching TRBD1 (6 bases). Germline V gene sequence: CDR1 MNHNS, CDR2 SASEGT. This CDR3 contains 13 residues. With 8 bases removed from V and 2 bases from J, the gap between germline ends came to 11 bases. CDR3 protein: CASEGQPTDTQYF. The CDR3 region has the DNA TGTGCCAGCGAAGGACAGCCCACAGATACGCAGTATTTT.

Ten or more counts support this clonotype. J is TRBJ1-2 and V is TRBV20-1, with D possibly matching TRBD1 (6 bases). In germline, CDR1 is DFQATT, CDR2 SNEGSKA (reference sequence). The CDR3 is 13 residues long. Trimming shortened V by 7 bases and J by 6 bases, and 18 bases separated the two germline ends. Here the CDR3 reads CSVPAFRGNGYTF. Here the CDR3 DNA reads TGCAGTGTCCCAGCCTTCAGGGGAAATGGCTACACCTTC.

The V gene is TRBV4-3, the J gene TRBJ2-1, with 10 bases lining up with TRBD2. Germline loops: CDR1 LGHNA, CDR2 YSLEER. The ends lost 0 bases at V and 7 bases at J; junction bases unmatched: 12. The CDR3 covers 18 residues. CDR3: CASSQDGRAGGPGNEQFF. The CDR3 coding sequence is TGCGCCAGCAGCCAAGATGGTAGAGCGGGAGGGCCAGGAAATGAGCAGTTCTTC.

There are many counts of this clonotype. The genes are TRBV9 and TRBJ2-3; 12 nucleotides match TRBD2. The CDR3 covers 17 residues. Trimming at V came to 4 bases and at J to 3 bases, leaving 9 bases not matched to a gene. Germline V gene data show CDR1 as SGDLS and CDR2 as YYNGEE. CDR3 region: CASSPRTSGEATDTQYF. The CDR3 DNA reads TGTGCCAGCAGCCCCCGGACTAGCGGGGAGGCGACAGATACGCAGTATTTT.

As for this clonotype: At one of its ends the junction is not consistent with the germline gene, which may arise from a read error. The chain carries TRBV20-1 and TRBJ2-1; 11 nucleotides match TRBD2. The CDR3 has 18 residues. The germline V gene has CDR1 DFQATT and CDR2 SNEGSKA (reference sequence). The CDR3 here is CCARVVSGRAFSYNEQFF. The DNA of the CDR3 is TGCTGTGCTAGAGTGGTTAGCGGGAGGGCCTTCTCCTACAATGAGCAGTTCTTC.

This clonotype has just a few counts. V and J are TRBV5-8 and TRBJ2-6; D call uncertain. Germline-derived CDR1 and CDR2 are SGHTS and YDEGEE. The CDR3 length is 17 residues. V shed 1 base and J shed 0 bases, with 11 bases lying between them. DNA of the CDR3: TGTGCCAGCAGCTTGACCTCCCTTTTCTCTGGGGCCAACGTCCTGACTTTC. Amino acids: CASSLTSLFSGANVLTF.

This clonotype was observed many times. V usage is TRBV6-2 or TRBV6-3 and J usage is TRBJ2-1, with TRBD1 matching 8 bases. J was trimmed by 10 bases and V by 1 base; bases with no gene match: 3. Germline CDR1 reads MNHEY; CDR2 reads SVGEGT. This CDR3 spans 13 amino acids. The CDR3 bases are TGTGCCAGCAGTTACTTCGACAGGGGCGAGCAGTTCTTC. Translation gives CASSYFDRGEQFF.

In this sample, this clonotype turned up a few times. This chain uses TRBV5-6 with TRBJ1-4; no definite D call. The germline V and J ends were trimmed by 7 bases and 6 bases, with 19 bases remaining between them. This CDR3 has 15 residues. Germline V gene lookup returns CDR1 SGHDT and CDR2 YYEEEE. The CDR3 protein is CASGPLGTEHEKLFF. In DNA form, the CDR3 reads TGTGCCAGCGGACCCTTAGGAACAGAGCATGAAAAACTGTTTTTT.

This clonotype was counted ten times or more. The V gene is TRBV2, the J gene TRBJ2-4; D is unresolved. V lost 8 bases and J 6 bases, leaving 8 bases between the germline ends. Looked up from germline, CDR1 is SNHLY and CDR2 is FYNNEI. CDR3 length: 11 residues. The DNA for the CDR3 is TGTGCCAGCGTGTCTCCAAACATTCAGTACTTC. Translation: CASVSPNIQYF.

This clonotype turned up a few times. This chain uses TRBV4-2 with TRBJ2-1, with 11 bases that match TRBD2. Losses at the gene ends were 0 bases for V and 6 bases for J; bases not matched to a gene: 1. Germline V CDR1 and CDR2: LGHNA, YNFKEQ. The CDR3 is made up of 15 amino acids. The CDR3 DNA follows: TGTGCCAGCAGCCAAGATCTAGCGGGGGGCAATGAGCAGTTCTTC. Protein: CASSQDLAGGNEQFF.

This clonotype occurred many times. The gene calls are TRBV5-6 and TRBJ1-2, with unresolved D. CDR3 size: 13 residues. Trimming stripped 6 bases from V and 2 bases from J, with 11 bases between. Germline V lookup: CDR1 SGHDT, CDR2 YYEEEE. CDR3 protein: CASTWTGNYGYTF. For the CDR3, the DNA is TGTGCCAGCACCTGGACTGGAAACTATGGCTACACCTTC.

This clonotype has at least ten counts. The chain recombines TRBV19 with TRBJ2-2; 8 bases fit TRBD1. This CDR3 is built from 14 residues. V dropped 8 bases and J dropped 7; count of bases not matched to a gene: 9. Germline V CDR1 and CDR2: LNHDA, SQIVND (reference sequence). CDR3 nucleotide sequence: TGTGCCAGTCGTCTGACAGGGGTTGGCGGGGAGCTGTTTTTT. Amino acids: CASRLTGVGGELFF.